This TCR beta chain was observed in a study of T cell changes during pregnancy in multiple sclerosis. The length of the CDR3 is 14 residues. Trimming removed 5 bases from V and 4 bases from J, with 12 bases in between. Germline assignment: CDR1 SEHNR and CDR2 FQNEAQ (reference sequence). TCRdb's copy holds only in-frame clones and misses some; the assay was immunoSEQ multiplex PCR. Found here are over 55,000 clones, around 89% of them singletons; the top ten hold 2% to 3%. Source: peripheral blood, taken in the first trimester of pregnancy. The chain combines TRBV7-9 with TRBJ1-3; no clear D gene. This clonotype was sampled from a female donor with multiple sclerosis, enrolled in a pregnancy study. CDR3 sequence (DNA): TGTGCCAGCAGCCCCACCACAGTGGGAAACACCATATATTTT. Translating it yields CASSPTTVGNTIYF.